Following are 13 T cell receptor beta chains from one sample sequenced in a study of shared clonotypes between healthy human individuals. Using immunoSEQ multiplex PCR, the repertoire was profiled, and TCRdb retains in-frame clones only, with some absent. The sample yields about 1 million clones, 60% to 80% seen once. Material for sequencing was memory CD4+ T cells sorted from blood. Subset here: CD45RA-negative fraction. These TCRs come from a man younger than 35 in good health.

The chain joins TRBV5-4 to TRBJ2-7, with TRBD1 matching over 8 bases. Looked up from germline, CDR1 is SGHNT and CDR2 is YYREEE (reference sequence). Unmatched junction bases numbered 3, after V lost 2 bases and J lost 5 bases. This CDR3 comprises 13 residues. The CDR3 sequence: CASSFDRGHEQYF. The CDR3 DNA reads TGTGCCAGCAGCTTTGACAGGGGTCACGAGCAGTACTTC.

The rearrangement uses TRBV7-2 and TRBJ1-1; D is possibly TRBD1 (6 bases). Trimming removed 6 bases from V and 6 bases from J, with 17 bases in between. CDR1 is SGHTA and CDR2 is FQGNSA in the germline V gene. CDR3 length: 14 amino acids. In DNA form, the CDR3 reads TGTGCCAGCAGTTGGAGCCAGGGGAGCGCTGAAGCTTTCTTT. Amino acid sequence: CASSWSQGSAEAFF.

A few counts support this clone. This chain connects TRBV7-2 to TRBJ2-5; a weak D match, TRBD1 (6 bases). Germline loops: CDR1 SGHTA, CDR2 FQGNSA. The length of the CDR3 is 14 residues. Trimming stripped 4 bases from V and 7 bases from J, with 16 bases between. The DNA for the CDR3 is TGTGCCAGCAGCTCCCGACAGGAGGCGGGGACCCAGTACTTC. Its translation is CASSSRQEAGTQYF.

The V call is TRBV5-1, the J call TRBJ2-3; D might be TRBD2 (6 bases). The length of the CDR3 is 14 residues. Germline values: CDR1 SGHRS, CDR2 YFSETQ. Trimming took off 0 bases at V and 4 bases at J, with 9 bases between the two ends. Here the CDR3 DNA reads TGCGCCAGCAGCTTGGAAGCGGGTCCAGATACGCAGTATTTT. As protein: CASSLEAGPDTQYF.

V and J are TRBV6-1 and TRBJ2-3; TRBD1 agrees at 10 bases. CDR3 length: 15 amino acids. V lost 7 bases to trimming and J lost 1 base; unmatched junction nucleotides: 5. The germline V gene encodes CDR1 MNHNS and CDR2 SASEGT. This CDR3 is CASTRGQGGTDTQYF. CDR3 nucleotides: TGTGCCAGCACCCGAGGACAGGGGGGCACAGATACGCAGTATTTT.

Only one count was recorded for this clone. The chain recombines TRBV5-1 with TRBJ1-3, with unresolved D. The CDR3 is made up of 15 amino acids. Trimming removed 2 bases from V and 0 bases from J, with 9 bases in between. Germline V CDR1 and CDR2: SGHRS, YFSETQ. The CDR3 sequence: CASSLTDISGNTIYF. The CDR3 nucleotides are TGCGCCAGCAGCTTAACAGATATCTCTGGAAACACCATATATTTT.

This rearrangement joins TRBV6-5 to TRBJ1-2; 7 bases map to TRBD1. Trimming removed 7 bases from V and 8 bases from J; junction bases left unmatched: 13. Looked up from germline, CDR1 is MNHEY and CDR2 is SVGAGI. CDR3 size: 14 residues. CDR3 sequence: CASNLRDSSSGYTF. CDR3 DNA: TGTGCCAGCAACTTAAGGGACAGCTCATCCGGCTACACCTTC.

The chain recombines TRBV19 with TRBJ1-1, with 8 bases that match TRBD1. Looked up from germline, CDR1 is LNHDA and CDR2 is SQIVND (reference sequence). The CDR3 loop spans 14 amino acids. Unmatched junction bases numbered 8, after V lost 9 bases and J lost 2 bases. In DNA form, the CDR3 reads TGTGCCAGCAGGTGGACAGGGACCAACACTGAAGCTTTCTTT. It is translated as CASRWTGTNTEAFF.

The chain employs TRBV13 and TRBJ2-7; 14 nucleotides match TRBD2. The V gene end was trimmed by 5 bases and the J gene end by 6 bases; junction bases not matched to a gene: 6. Germline assignment: CDR1 PRHDT and CDR2 FYEKMQ (reference sequence). The CDR3 has 15 residues. Here the CDR3 DNA reads TGTGCCAGCAGCCTTGGGACTAGCGGGAGTGGCGAGCAGTACTTC. Amino acid sequence: CASSLGTSGSGEQYF.

This clone occurred a few times. V gene TRBV7-9 combines with J gene TRBJ2-7, with D possibly being TRBD1 (6 bases). V was cut by 1 base and J by 2 bases, with 21 bases left in between. CDR1 is SEHNR, CDR2 FQNEAQ, per germline (reference sequence). The CDR3 has 18 amino acids. CDR3 sequence reads: CASSLGEQGWMWTYEQYF. Written as DNA, the CDR3 is TGTGCCAGCAGCTTAGGAGAGCAGGGGTGGATGTGGACCTACGAGCAGTACTTC.

As DNA, the CDR3 is TGCGCCAGCAGCTTGTACAGCACCTCTGGGGCCAACGTCCTGACTTTC. As protein: CASSLYSTSGANVLTF. The chain links TRBV5-1 to TRBJ2-6, with D unresolved. V gave up 1 base and J gave up 0 bases, with 8 bases separating them. This CDR3 is built from 16 residues. Germline lookup yields CDR1 SGHRS and CDR2 YFSETQ.

This chain connects TRBV19 to TRBJ2-7, with D possibly matching TRBD2 (6 bases). Germline-derived CDR1 and CDR2 are LNHDA and SQIVND (reference sequence). V was pared by 9 bases and J by 1 base, with 13 bases between. This CDR3 region has 13 residues. CDR3 sequence: CASHSRGSYEQYF. The CDR3 DNA is TGTGCCAGCCATTCCCGGGGGTCCTACGAGCAGTACTTC. Combining the CDR3 with reference TRBV19 and TRBJ2-7 gives the whole variable domain DGGITQSPKYLFRKEGQNVTLSCEQNLNHDAMYWYRQDPGQGLRLIYYSQIVNDFQKGDIAEGYSVSREKKESFPLTVTSAQKNPTAFYLCASHSRGSYEQYFGPGTRLTVT.

The genes are TRBV7-9 and TRBJ1-2; perhaps TRBD1 as D (5 bases). Trimming removed 5 bases at V and 4 bases at J, with 14 bases between. Germline lookup yields CDR1 SEHNR and CDR2 FQNEAQ (reference sequence). The CDR3 runs to 14 residues. CDR3 loop: CASSAKVGPYGYTF. The CDR3 DNA follows: TGTGCCAGCAGCGCCAAGGTGGGGCCCTATGGCTACACCTTC.